In its sample, the clone carrying this T cell receptor beta chain was seen many times. Its antigen remains unidentified. Unsorted libraries were generated from 2 million PBMCs. These cells had been stored in RNAlater at -80 C. In germline, CDR1 is SGHRS, CDR2 YFSETQ. The germline V and J ends were trimmed by 4 bases and 0 bases, with 13 bases remaining between them. The CDR3 loop spans 15 amino acids. Every sequencing run produced over 180 million TCR-beta sequences, and the sequences from any one run covered 15-18 subjects. A single record per CDR3 protein comes from TCRdb applying MiXCR to the 5' RACE reads. The table has about 55,000 distinct CDR3 sequences, more than 4% seen once. The sample is drawn from a study of neurological immune-mediated disorders. Overall study findings and caveats: HTLV-1-associated myelopathy showed the most TCR clonal expansion; multiple sclerosis the least, below healthy controls. A possible signature appeared as one related-CDR3 cluster, in which phylogenetic grouping placed the repertoires of 18 of 34 multiple sclerosis patients.

The TCR comes from a man aged 50 or older with multiple sclerosis. Sequencing was done on a sample of PBMCs. The V call is TRBV5-1, the J call TRBJ2-5; D uncertain. The CDR3 sequence is CASSPGVGYQETQYF. The CDR3, as DNA: TGCGCCAGCAGCCCCGGAGTGGGGTACCAAGAGACCCAGTACTTC.